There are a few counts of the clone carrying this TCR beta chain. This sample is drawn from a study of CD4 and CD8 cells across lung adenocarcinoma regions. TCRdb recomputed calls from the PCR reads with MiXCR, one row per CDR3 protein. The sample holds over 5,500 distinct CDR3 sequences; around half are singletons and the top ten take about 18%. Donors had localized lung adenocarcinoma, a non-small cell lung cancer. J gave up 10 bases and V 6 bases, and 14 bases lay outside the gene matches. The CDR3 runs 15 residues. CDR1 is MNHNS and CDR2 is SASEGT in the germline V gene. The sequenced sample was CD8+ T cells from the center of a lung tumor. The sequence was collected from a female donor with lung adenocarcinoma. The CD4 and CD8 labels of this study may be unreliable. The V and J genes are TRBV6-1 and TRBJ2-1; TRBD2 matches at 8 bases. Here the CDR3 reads CASRSGGLSFYEQFF. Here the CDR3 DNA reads TGTGCCAGCAGGAGCGGGGGCCTCTCTTTCTACGAGCAGTTCTTC.